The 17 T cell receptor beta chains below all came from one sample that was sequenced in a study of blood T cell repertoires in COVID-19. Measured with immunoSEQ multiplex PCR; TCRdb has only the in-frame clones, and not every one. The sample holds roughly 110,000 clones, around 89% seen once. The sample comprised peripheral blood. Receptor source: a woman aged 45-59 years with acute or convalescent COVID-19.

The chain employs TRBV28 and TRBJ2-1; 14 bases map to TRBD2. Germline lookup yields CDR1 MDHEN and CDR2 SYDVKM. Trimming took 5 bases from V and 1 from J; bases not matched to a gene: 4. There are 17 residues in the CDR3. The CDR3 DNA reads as TGTGCCAGCAGTCCAGGGACTAGCGGGAGTTCCTACAATGAGCAGTTCTTC. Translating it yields CASSPGTSGSSYNEQFF.

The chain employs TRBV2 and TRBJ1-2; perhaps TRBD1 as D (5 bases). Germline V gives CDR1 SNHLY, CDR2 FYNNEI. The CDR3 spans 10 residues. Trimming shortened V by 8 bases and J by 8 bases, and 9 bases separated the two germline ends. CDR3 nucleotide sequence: TGTGCCAGCGGGGGGGAAGGCTACACCTTC. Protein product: CASGGEGYTF.

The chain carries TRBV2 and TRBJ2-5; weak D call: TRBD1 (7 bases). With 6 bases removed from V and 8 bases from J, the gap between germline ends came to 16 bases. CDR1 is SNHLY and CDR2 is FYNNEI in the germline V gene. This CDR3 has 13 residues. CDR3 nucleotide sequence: TGTGCCAGCAGGGAGGGACAGCCTGCAACCCAGTACTTC. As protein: CASREGQPATQYF.

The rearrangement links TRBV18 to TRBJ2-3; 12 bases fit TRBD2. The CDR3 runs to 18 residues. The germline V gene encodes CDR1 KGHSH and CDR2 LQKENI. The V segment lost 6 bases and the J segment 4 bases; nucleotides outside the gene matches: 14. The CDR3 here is CASSQSLKTSGSADTQYF. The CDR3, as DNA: TGTGCCAGCTCCCAATCATTAAAGACTAGCGGGAGTGCAGATACGCAGTATTTT.

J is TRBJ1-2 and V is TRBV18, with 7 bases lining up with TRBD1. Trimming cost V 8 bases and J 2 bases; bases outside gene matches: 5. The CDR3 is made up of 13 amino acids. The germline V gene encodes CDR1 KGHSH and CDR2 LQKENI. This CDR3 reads CASTLDRNYGYTF. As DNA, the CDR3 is TGTGCCAGCACCTTGGACAGGAACTATGGCTACACCTTC.

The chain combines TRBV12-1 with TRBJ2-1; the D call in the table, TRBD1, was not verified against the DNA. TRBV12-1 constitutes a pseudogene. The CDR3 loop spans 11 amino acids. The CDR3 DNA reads TGTGCCTGGGACAAACACAATGAGCAGTTCTTC. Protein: CAWDKHNEQFF.

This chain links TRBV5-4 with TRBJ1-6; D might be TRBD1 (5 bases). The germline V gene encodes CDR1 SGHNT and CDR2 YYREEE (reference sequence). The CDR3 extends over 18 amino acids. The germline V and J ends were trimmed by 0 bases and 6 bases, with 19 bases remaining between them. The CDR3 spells CASSLAAGEGLGNSPLHF. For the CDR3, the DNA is TGTGCCAGCAGCTTGGCCGCGGGAGAGGGGCTGGGTAATTCACCCCTCCACTTT.

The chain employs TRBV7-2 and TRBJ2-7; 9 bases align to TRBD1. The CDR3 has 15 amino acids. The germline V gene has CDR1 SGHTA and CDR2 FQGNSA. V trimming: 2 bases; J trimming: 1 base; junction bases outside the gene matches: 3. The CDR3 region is CASSLMGQGSYEQYF. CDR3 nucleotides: TGTGCCAGCAGCTTAATGGGACAGGGATCCTACGAGCAGTACTTC.

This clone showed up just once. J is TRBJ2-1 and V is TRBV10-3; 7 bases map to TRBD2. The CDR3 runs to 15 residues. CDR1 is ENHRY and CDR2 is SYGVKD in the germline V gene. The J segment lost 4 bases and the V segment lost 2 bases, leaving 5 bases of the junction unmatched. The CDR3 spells CAISEASGQYNEQFF. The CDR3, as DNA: TGTGCCATCAGTGAGGCTAGCGGCCAGTACAATGAGCAGTTCTTC.

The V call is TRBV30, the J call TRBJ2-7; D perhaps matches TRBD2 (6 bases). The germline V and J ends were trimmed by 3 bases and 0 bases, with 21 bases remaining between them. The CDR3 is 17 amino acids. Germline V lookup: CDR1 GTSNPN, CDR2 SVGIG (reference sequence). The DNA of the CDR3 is TGTGCCTGGAGCCCTCCCTTCCGGGGGAGGTACTCCTACGAGCAGTACTTC. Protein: CAWSPPFRGRYSYEQYF.

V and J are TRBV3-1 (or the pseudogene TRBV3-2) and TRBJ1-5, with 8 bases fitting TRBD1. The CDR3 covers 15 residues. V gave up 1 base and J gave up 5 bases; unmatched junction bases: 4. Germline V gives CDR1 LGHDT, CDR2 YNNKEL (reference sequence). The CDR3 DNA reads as TGTGCCAGCAGCCAAGGGCAGGGGGCTCATCAGCCCCAGCATTTT. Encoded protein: CASSQGQGAHQPQHF.

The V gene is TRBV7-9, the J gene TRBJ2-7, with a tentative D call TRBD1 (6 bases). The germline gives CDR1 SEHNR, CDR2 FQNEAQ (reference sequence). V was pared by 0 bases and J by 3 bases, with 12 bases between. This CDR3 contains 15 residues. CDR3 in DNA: TGTGCCAGCAGCTTAGCTGGGGGCCTCGGCTACGAGCAGTACTTC. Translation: CASSLAGGLGYEQYF.

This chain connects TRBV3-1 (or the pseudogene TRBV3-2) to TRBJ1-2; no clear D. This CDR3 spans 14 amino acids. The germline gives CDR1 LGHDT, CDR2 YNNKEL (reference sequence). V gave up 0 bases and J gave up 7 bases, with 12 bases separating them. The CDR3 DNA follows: TGTGCCAGCAGCCAAGAGATCCGGGGTGGTGGCTACACCTTC. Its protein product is CASSQEIRGGGYTF.

The CDR3 loop is CASSPGTSEPAFTGELFF. The CDR3 DNA sequence: TGTGCCAGCAGCCCCGGGACTAGCGAACCCGCATTCACCGGGGAGCTGTTTTTT. The rearrangement uses TRBV14 and TRBJ2-2, with 10 bases aligning to TRBD2. J gave up 4 bases and V 4 bases, and 12 bases lay outside the gene matches. The CDR3 sequence is 18 residues long. Germline V gene lookup returns CDR1 SGHDN and CDR2 FVKESK. Drawing the rest from reference TRBV14 and TRBJ2-2, the complete variable domain is EAGVTQFPSHSVIEKGQTVTLRCDPISGHDNLYWYRRVMGKEIKFLLHFVKESKQDESGMPNNRFLAERTGGTYSTLKVQPAELEDSGVYFCASSPGTSEPAFTGELFFGEGSRLTVL.

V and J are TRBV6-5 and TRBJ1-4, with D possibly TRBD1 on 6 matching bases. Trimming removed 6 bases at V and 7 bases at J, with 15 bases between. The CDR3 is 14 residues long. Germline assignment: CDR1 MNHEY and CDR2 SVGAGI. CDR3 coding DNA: TGTGCCAGCAGCTCAGGGGAAGGGGGTGAAAAACTGTTTTTT. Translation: CASSSGEGGEKLFF.

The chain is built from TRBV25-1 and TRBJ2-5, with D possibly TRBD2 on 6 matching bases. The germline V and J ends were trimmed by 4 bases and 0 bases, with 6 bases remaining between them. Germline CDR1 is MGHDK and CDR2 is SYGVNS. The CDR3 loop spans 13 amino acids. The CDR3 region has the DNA TGTGCCAGCAGTGCGGGAGACCAAGAGACCCAGTACTTC. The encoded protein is CASSAGDQETQYF.

The DNA of the CDR3 is TGTGCCAGCAGTTTATTGACAGGGGTTTACGAGCAGTACTTC. This encodes CASSLLTGVYEQYF. The V and J genes are TRBV27 and TRBJ2-7; the match to TRBD1 covers 8 bases. The CDR3 sequence is 14 residues long. The germline CDR1 and CDR2 sequences are MNHEY and SMNVEV (reference sequence). Trimming took 1 base from V and 4 from J; bases not matched to a gene: 3.